This entry describes one T cell receptor (beta chain). This CDR3 is 17 amino acids long. CDR1 and CDR2 from the germline V gene are SEHNR and FQNEAQ (reference sequence). Trimming cost V 4 bases and J 5 bases; bases outside gene matches: 12. These data are taken from a study of shared clonotypes between healthy human individuals. Study context: CD8 memory received one plate per donor, CD8 naive two, CD4 memory three and CD4 naive three.

Some clones are missing from TCRdb's copy, which holds only in-frame ones; the method was immunoSEQ multiplex PCR. The sample has about 2.1 million clones; around 93% are singletons. As defined, naive CD8 cells were CD45RO-negative and positively selected for CCR7, with terminally differentiated effector memory CD45RA+ cells excluded. All donors were healthy HIV-negative adults lacking recent acute infections or vaccinations. Sequences were obtained from naive CD8+ T cells from PBMCs. V is TRBV7-9 and J is TRBJ2-1; TRBD2 matches at 9 bases. The receptor was derived from a man aged 18 to 29 in good health. Some clones in this sample may be carry-over from other donors' samples. CDR3 loop: CASSSALAGVVDNEQFF. The DNA of the CDR3 is TGTGCCAGCAGCTCCGCGTTAGCGGGAGTTGTTGACAATGAGCAGTTCTTC.